The clone carrying this T cell receptor beta chain is labeled medium-sized. What it binds is unknown. The data were obtained in a study of tumor-infiltrating lymphocytes in primary liver carcinoma. Whole-study findings and limits: Tumors significantly exceeded blood in top-250-clone fraction (p = 0.039).

Blood RNA originated from unsorted whole blood, with germline DNA additionally extracted. Before the surgical procedure, roughly 4.3 milliliters of peripheral blood were collected. TCR beta cDNA was prepared out of roughly 0.5 ug total RNA by means of a constant-region primer. Libraries covering TCR beta were generated through three nested multiplex PCR rounds (using a slightly modified ARM-PCR). TCRdb ran MiXCR on the multiplex PCR reads and lists one entry per CDR3 protein. There are about 200,000 distinct CDR3 sequences in the sample; roughly two thirds occur only once, and 6% to 8.5% lies in the top ten. Input material: peripheral blood. This sequence was found in a woman in her sixties with primary liver carcinoma and hepatitis B virus infection.

The CDR3 sequence: CASSQTIGTDTQYF. The CDR3, as DNA: TGCGCCAGCAGCCAGACGATCGGAACAGATACGCAGTATTTT. This rearrangement joins TRBV4-1 to TRBJ2-3, with D unresolved. CDR3 length: 14 amino acids. Germline-derived CDR1 and CDR2 are MGHRA and YSYEKL. V lost 3 bases, J lost 3 bases, and 10 bases lay in between.